These T cell receptor beta chains were read from a single sample in a study of CD8 T cells in ankylosing spondylitis. Each CDR3 protein is one row after TCRdb ran MiXCR on the 5' RACE reads. This table holds some 300,000 distinct CDR3 sequences, less than 25% found once. The material sequenced was blood, either unsorted or a sorted T cell fraction (not recorded which). The receptors here all came from a female donor with ankylosing spondylitis or in good health (not recorded which). Each CDR3 is given with its conserved first and last residue. Each record gives: J gene, D gene, V gene, clone size, CDR3 DNA, CDR3 protein. D genes are given only for firm matches. Some rows mark clone size as missing; the rest say once, few, many or name a class of expanded clone.

j_gene: TRBJ1-2; d_gene: NA; v_gene: TRBV12-3/TRBV12-4; abundance: NA; CDR3nt: TGTGCCAGCACGAGACAGAATAGTGAACCTAACTATGGCTACACCTTC; CDR3aa: CASTRQNSEPNYGYTF
j_gene: TRBJ2-7; d_gene: TRBD2; v_gene: TRBV20-1; abundance: few; CDR3nt: TGCAGTGCTAGAGATCCGGGAGGTAAAGGGTCCTACGAGCAGTACTTC; CDR3aa: CSARDPGGKGSYEQYF
j_gene: TRBJ2-7; d_gene: TRBD1; v_gene: TRBV7-2; abundance: NA; CDR3nt: TGTGCCAGCAGCTTAAGGGGGCTCAGCGAGCAGTACTTC; CDR3aa: CASSLRGLSEQYF
j_gene: TRBJ2-3; d_gene: NA; v_gene: TRBV20-1; abundance: few; CDR3nt: TGCAGTGCTAGTCCGACTACCCACACAGATACGCAGTATTTT; CDR3aa: CSASPTTHTDTQYF
j_gene: TRBJ2-1; d_gene: TRBD2; v_gene: TRBV24-1; abundance: NA; CDR3nt: TGTGCCACCAGTGACCCTGGGACTAGCGGACCCTACAATGAGCAGTTCTTC; CDR3aa: CATSDPGTSGPYNEQFF
j_gene: TRBJ1-1; d_gene: NA; v_gene: TRBV30; abundance: NA; CDR3nt: TGTGCCTGCAACATCGGGGGGCAGGCTTTCTTT; CDR3aa: CACNIGGQAFF
j_gene: TRBJ2-1; d_gene: NA; v_gene: TRBV18; abundance: NA; CDR3nt: TGTGCCAGCTCGCCAGGGGAAGACAATGAGCAGTTCTTC; CDR3aa: CASSPGEDNEQFF
j_gene: TRBJ1-2; d_gene: TRBD1; v_gene: TRBV20-1; abundance: NA; CDR3nt: TGCAGTGCCAAACCCGGGACAGGGGGTAGGAGGTATGGCTACACCTTC; CDR3aa: CSAKPGTGGRRYGYTF
j_gene: TRBJ2-3; d_gene: TRBD2; v_gene: TRBV12-3/TRBV12-4; abundance: few; CDR3nt: TGTGCCAGCACCAACGGGGGGGCAGATACGCAGTATTTT; CDR3aa: CASTNGGADTQYF
j_gene: TRBJ1-1; d_gene: NA; v_gene: TRBV4-3; abundance: NA; CDR3nt: TGCGCCAGCAGCCAGGGAAGGAGGACAGCTGAAGCTTTCTTT; CDR3aa: CASSQGRRTAEAFF
j_gene: TRBJ2-5; d_gene: TRBD2; v_gene: TRBV20-1; abundance: NA; CDR3nt: TGCAGCCCAGCGGGAGGGGACCAAGAGACCCAGTACTTC; CDR3aa: CSPAGGDQETQYF
j_gene: TRBJ2-6; d_gene: NA; v_gene: TRBV19; abundance: NA; CDR3nt: TGTGCCAGTGAGGGGGTCTCTGGGGCCAACGTCCTGACTTTC; CDR3aa: CASEGVSGANVLTF
j_gene: TRBJ1-1; d_gene: NA; v_gene: TRBV4-2; abundance: few; CDR3nt: TGTGCCAGCAGCCCTCCGGCCACTGAAGCTTTCTTT; CDR3aa: CASSPPATEAFF
j_gene: TRBJ1-2; d_gene: NA; v_gene: TRBV29-1; abundance: NA; CDR3nt: TGCAGCGTTGGGGACATTAACTATGGCTACACCTTC; CDR3aa: CSVGDINYGYTF
j_gene: TRBJ2-7; d_gene: NA; v_gene: TRBV20-1; abundance: few; CDR3nt: TGCAGTGCTAGAGGGGTCCCGCTCGAGCAGTACTTC; CDR3aa: CSARGVPLEQYF
j_gene: TRBJ2-1; d_gene: TRBD1; v_gene: TRBV6-1; abundance: NA; CDR3nt: TGTGCCAGCAGTGCGACAGGGGGCTGGAATGAGCAGTTCTTC; CDR3aa: CASSATGGWNEQFF
j_gene: TRBJ1-1; d_gene: NA; v_gene: TRBV6-5; abundance: NA; CDR3nt: TGTGCCAGCAGTTACTCTCAGAGGGATGAAGCTTTCTTT; CDR3aa: CASSYSQRDEAFF
j_gene: TRBJ2-1; d_gene: TRBD2; v_gene: TRBV12-3/TRBV12-4; abundance: NA; CDR3nt: TGTGCCAGCACCGGGACTAGCGGGCTGAATGAGCAGTTCTTC; CDR3aa: CASTGTSGLNEQFF
j_gene: TRBJ1-4; d_gene: TRBD1; v_gene: TRBV29-1; abundance: NA; CDR3nt: TGCAGCTATACTCGACAGGGGGCGAATGAAAAACTGTTTTTT; CDR3aa: CSYTRQGANEKLFF
j_gene: TRBJ1-6; d_gene: NA; v_gene: TRBV10-2; abundance: few; CDR3nt: TGCGCCAGCAGTGAAGGTCTAAATTCACCCCTCCACTTT; CDR3aa: CASSEGLNSPLHF
j_gene: TRBJ2-5; d_gene: NA; v_gene: TRBV20-1; abundance: NA; CDR3nt: TGCAGTGCACCTAACTCCGGCGGGACCCAGTACTTC; CDR3aa: CSAPNSGGTQYF
j_gene: TRBJ1-2; d_gene: NA; v_gene: TRBV12-3/TRBV12-4; abundance: NA; CDR3nt: TGTGCCAGCAGCCGTGCGGGTTATGGCTACACCTTC; CDR3aa: CASSRAGYGYTF
j_gene: TRBJ1-5; d_gene: NA; v_gene: TRBV25-1; abundance: few; CDR3nt: TGTGCCAGCAGTGAATATGGTGAAGGGGCCCAGCATTTT; CDR3aa: CASSEYGEGAQHF
j_gene: TRBJ1-2; d_gene: TRBD1; v_gene: TRBV12-3/TRBV12-4; abundance: many; CDR3nt: TGTGCCAGCAGTCTACAGGGGGCGGTGGGCTACACCTTC; CDR3aa: CASSLQGAVGYTF
j_gene: TRBJ1-1; d_gene: NA; v_gene: TRBV12-3/TRBV12-4; abundance: many; CDR3nt: TGTGCCAGCAGTTTACGGGAGGGGCGGACTGAAGCTTTCTTT; CDR3aa: CASSLREGRTEAFF
j_gene: TRBJ2-3; d_gene: NA; v_gene: TRBV6-4; abundance: few; CDR3nt: TGTGCCAGCAGTGACTCGATATGGCGGAGCACAGATACGCAGTATTTT; CDR3aa: CASSDSIWRSTDTQYF
j_gene: TRBJ2-7; d_gene: TRBD1; v_gene: TRBV6-5; abundance: NA; CDR3nt: TGTGCCAGCAGCTATGGGACAGACAACTCCTACGAGCAGTACTTC; CDR3aa: CASSYGTDNSYEQYF
j_gene: TRBJ2-1; d_gene: NA; v_gene: TRBV7-2; abundance: NA; CDR3nt: TGTGCCAGCAGCTTAGCGAGGGAGAACGGTGAGCAGTTCTTC; CDR3aa: CASSLARENGEQFF
j_gene: TRBJ1-4; d_gene: NA; v_gene: TRBV3-1; abundance: NA; CDR3nt: TGTGCCAGCAGCTCTCTCGGGGAAGCTTTTAATGAAAAACTGTTTTTT; CDR3aa: CASSSLGEAFNEKLFF
j_gene: TRBJ1-2; d_gene: NA; v_gene: TRBV29-1; abundance: many; CDR3nt: TGCAGCGTTGAAGTCAGGGCCTATGGCTACACCTTC; CDR3aa: CSVEVRAYGYTF
j_gene: TRBJ1-2; d_gene: NA; v_gene: TRBV7-2; abundance: NA; CDR3nt: TGTGCCAGCAGCTTAGAGCCAGAGCCCTATGGCTACACCTTC; CDR3aa: CASSLEPEPYGYTF
j_gene: TRBJ1-2; d_gene: NA; v_gene: TRBV5-1; abundance: few; CDR3nt: TGCGCCAGCAGCATCCTGCCCGGGGCGATTTATGGCTACACCTTC; CDR3aa: CASSILPGAIYGYTF
j_gene: TRBJ2-3; d_gene: NA; v_gene: TRBV4-3; abundance: NA; CDR3nt: TGCGCCAGCAGCCAGGCCCCGACGACAGATACGCAGTATTTT; CDR3aa: CASSQAPTTDTQYF
j_gene: TRBJ1-5; d_gene: NA; v_gene: TRBV6-2/TRBV6-3; abundance: NA; CDR3nt: TGTGCCAGCACGCGGAGAGGGGCCCGTAGCAATCAGCCCCAGCATTTT; CDR3aa: CASTRRGARSNQPQHF
j_gene: TRBJ1-1; d_gene: TRBD1; v_gene: TRBV29-1; abundance: NA; CDR3nt: TGCAGCGTTCTTTTGTCAGGGGGAGGCACTGAAGCTTTCTTT; CDR3aa: CSVLLSGGGTEAFF
j_gene: TRBJ2-3; d_gene: NA; v_gene: TRBV12-3/TRBV12-4; abundance: NA; CDR3nt: TGTGCCAGCAGTTTGGCGACGCCCGCGACAGATACGCAGTATTTT; CDR3aa: CASSLATPATDTQYF
j_gene: TRBJ1-2; d_gene: NA; v_gene: TRBV7-2; abundance: NA; CDR3nt: TGTGCCAGCAGCTTGGGCAGTGAAAACTATGGCTACACCTTC; CDR3aa: CASSLGSENYGYTF
j_gene: TRBJ1-1; d_gene: NA; v_gene: TRBV20-1; abundance: many; CDR3nt: TGCAGTGCTCCCAGGCCACAGACCAACACTGAAGCTTTCTTT; CDR3aa: CSAPRPQTNTEAFF
j_gene: TRBJ2-1; d_gene: NA; v_gene: TRBV7-6; abundance: few; CDR3nt: TGTGCCAGCAGCTTAGCGGCAGGTGCGGGCAATGAGCAGTTCTTC; CDR3aa: CASSLAAGAGNEQFF
j_gene: TRBJ1-1; d_gene: NA; v_gene: TRBV12-3/TRBV12-4; abundance: many; CDR3nt: TGTGCCAGCAGTCCCGGACACTCGAACACTGAAGCTTTCTTT; CDR3aa: CASSPGHSNTEAFF
j_gene: TRBJ2-1; d_gene: NA; v_gene: TRBV5-1; abundance: once; CDR3nt: TGCGCCAGCAGCTTGGGTTGGGGCGGAGTCCCGTGGAATGAGCAGTTCTTC; CDR3aa: CASSLGWGGVPWNEQFF
j_gene: TRBJ2-7; d_gene: TRBD2; v_gene: TRBV7-2; abundance: NA; CDR3nt: TGTGCCAGCAGCGGAGGGACTAAACGGTACGAGCAGTACTTC; CDR3aa: CASSGGTKRYEQYF
j_gene: TRBJ1-4; d_gene: TRBD1; v_gene: TRBV10-3; abundance: NA; CDR3nt: TGTGCCACCACCGACAGGGGCGAAAAACTGTTTTTT; CDR3aa: CATTDRGEKLFF
j_gene: TRBJ2-6; d_gene: NA; v_gene: TRBV29-1; abundance: many; CDR3nt: TGCAGCGTTGGAGGGGTGCTCTCTGGGGCCAACGTCCTGACTTTC; CDR3aa: CSVGGVLSGANVLTF
j_gene: TRBJ2-3; d_gene: NA; v_gene: TRBV6-1; abundance: once; CDR3nt: TGTGCCAGCAGTGAAACCGCCCTTAGCCAATTCAGAACGCAGTATTTT; CDR3aa: CASSETALSQFRTQYF
j_gene: TRBJ2-7; d_gene: TRBD1; v_gene: TRBV5-1; abundance: few; CDR3nt: TGCGCCAGCAGCTTGGGACAGGGGGCGCGGGAGCAGTACTTC; CDR3aa: CASSLGQGAREQYF
j_gene: TRBJ1-2; d_gene: TRBD1; v_gene: TRBV18; abundance: NA; CDR3nt: TGTGCCAGCTCATCTGCGACAGGGAAGAATGGCTACACCTTC; CDR3aa: CASSSATGKNGYTF